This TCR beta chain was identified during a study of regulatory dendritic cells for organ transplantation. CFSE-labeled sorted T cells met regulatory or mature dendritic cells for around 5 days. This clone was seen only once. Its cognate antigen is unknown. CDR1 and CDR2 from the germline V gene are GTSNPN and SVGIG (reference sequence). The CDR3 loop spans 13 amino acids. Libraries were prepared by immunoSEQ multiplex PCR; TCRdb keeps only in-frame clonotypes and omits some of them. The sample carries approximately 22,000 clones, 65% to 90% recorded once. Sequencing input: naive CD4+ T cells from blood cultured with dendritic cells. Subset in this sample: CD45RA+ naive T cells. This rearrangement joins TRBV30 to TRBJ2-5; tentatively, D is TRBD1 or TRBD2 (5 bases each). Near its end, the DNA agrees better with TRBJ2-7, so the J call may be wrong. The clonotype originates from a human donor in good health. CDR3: CAGSAGTSYEQYF. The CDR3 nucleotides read TGTGCCGGGTCGGCAGGGACCTCCTACGAGCAGTACTTC.